This T cell receptor (beta chain) was identified during a study of blood T cell repertoires in COVID-19. Per the authors' pipeline: Nucleated cell counts were estimated from reference gene primer amplification. The assay was immunoSEQ multiplex PCR, and TCRdb's table has in-frame clones only and misses some. The V and J calls and clone size are taken from that table; D and trimming were inferred from the DNA. This sample has under 75,000 clones, with over 75% found just once. Germline values: CDR1 MGHDK, CDR2 SYGVNS. Unmatched junction bases numbered 6, after V lost 4 bases and J lost 3 bases. CDR3 length: 16 amino acids.

The receptor comes from a human donor in a cohort sampled during active COVID-19. Material for sequencing was peripheral blood. The V call is TRBV25-1, the J call TRBJ2-7, with 13 bases matching TRBD2. The CDR3 protein is CASSASGTSGIYEQYF. CDR3 bases: TGTGCCAGCAGTGCTTCCGGGACTAGCGGGATCTACGAGCAGTACTTC.